What follows are 12 T cell receptor beta chains derived from one specimen sequenced in a study of blood T cell repertoires in COVID-19 (dated by TCRdb to the early 2020s). Library method: the immunoSEQ multiplex PCR assay. TCRdb limited this immuneACCESS table to in-frame rearrangements with V and J called. A share of clones is missing; checked studies link under half to unresolved V genes, and the rest is unexplained. This sample holds about 200,000 clones; approximately 86% were observed only once. Of the sample, about 3% is held by the ten largest clones. Sequencing used peripheral blood. These receptors all stem from a man aged 60 to 75 with acute or convalescent COVID-19.

V usage is TRBV6-1 and J usage is TRBJ1-5, with TRBD1 as a possible D gene (6 bases). V dropped 0 bases and J dropped 4 bases, with 10 bases sitting between them. The CDR3 spans 15 residues. Germline values: CDR1 MNHNS, CDR2 SASEGT. CDR3 protein: CASSEARTENQPQHF. For the CDR3, the DNA is TGTGCCAGCAGTGAAGCCCGGACAGAGAATCAGCCCCAGCATTTT.

The chain recombines TRBV5-4 with TRBJ2-2, with 9 bases identical to TRBD2. With 3 bases clipped from V and 4 bases from J, the junction kept 7 bases outside the gene matches. Germline CDR1 is SGHNT and CDR2 is YYREEE (reference sequence). This CDR3 is built from 16 residues. CDR3 bases: TGTGCCAGCAGCTCTGCGGGGGGGCAGGTCACCGGGGAGCTGTTTTTT. Encoded protein: CASSSAGGQVTGELFF.

The V call is TRBV3-1 (or the pseudogene TRBV3-2), the J call TRBJ2-7; D unresolved. The germline V and J ends were trimmed by 1 base and 0 bases, with 13 bases remaining between them. Germline CDR1 is LGHDT and CDR2 is YNNKEL (reference sequence). The CDR3 runs 16 residues. The CDR3 sequence is CASSQGPFRYSYEQYF. The CDR3 DNA reads as TGTGCCAGCAGCCAAGGCCCATTCCGGTACTCCTACGAGCAGTACTTC.

The chain carries TRBV5-8 and TRBJ1-2; 9 bases map to TRBD1. The germline CDR1 and CDR2 sequences are SGHTS and YDEGEE. The CDR3 has 15 residues. Unmatched junction bases numbered 11, after V lost 3 bases and J lost 8 bases. CDR3 amino acids: CASSSSGTGYGGYTF. The CDR3 DNA sequence: TGTGCCAGCAGCTCGTCCGGGACAGGGTACGGCGGCTACACCTTC.

This chain uses TRBV18 with TRBJ2-3; 10 bases are a match to TRBD2. The germline CDR1 and CDR2 sequences are KGHSH and LQKENI. CDR3 length equals 16 residues. With 3 bases clipped from V and 6 bases from J, the junction kept 9 bases outside the gene matches. CDR3 sequence: CASSPNSGGPPDTQYF. The CDR3 DNA sequence: TGTGCCAGCTCACCTAATAGCGGGGGGCCCCCCGATACGCAGTATTTT.

The CDR3 DNA sequence: TGTGCCAGCAGCTCTAATATACCGGGAGGAAGATCACCCCTCCACTTT. Encoded protein: CASSSNIPGGRSPLHF. The chain uses TRBV7-8 and TRBJ1-6; D is unresolved. This CDR3 is 16 amino acids long. V dropped 4 bases and J dropped 10 bases, with 20 bases sitting between them. Germline V CDR1 and CDR2: SGHVS, FQNEAQ.

The chain carries TRBV28 and TRBJ1-4, with TRBD1 identical over 10 bases. Looked up from germline, CDR1 is MDHEN and CDR2 is SYDVKM. This CDR3 is built from 17 residues. J was trimmed by 0 bases and V by 6 bases; bases with no gene match: 7. CDR3 in amino acids: CASRFSGTGATNEKLFF. CDR3 DNA sequence: TGTGCCAGCAGATTTAGCGGGACAGGGGCAACTAATGAAAAACTGTTTTTT.

This clone has a handful of counts. CDR3 residues: CASGHDSRDYGYTF. In DNA, the CDR3 is TGCGCCAGCGGCCACGACAGCCGAGACTATGGCTACACCTTC. This chain joins TRBV5-1 and TRBJ1-2; weak D call: TRBD1 (5 bases). This CDR3 has 14 residues. V was cut by 7 bases and J by 3 bases, with 16 bases left in between. CDR1 and CDR2 (germline): SGHRS, YFSETQ.

This rearrangement joins TRBV6-5 to TRBJ1-3; 8 bases map to TRBD1. The germline V gene has CDR1 MNHEY and CDR2 SVGAGI. CDR3 length: 16 residues. The V gene end was trimmed by 2 bases and the J gene end by 1 base; junction bases not matched to a gene: 4. The CDR3 DNA sequence: TGTGCCAGCAGTTACGGGGACAGGCGGTCTGGAAACACCATATATTTT. Translation gives CASSYGDRRSGNTIYF.

The chain combines TRBV3-1 (or the pseudogene TRBV3-2) with TRBJ2-3; TRBD2 might be the D (5 bases). CDR1 is LGHDT and CDR2 is YNNKEL in the germline V gene (reference sequence). CDR3 size: 13 residues. The germline V and J ends were trimmed by 4 bases and 6 bases, with 11 bases remaining between them. CDR3 bases: TGTGCCAGCAGCCGCGGGCGAGGGGATACGCAGTATTTT. Translated: CASSRGRGDTQYF.

The count of this clone is one. This chain uses TRBV19 with TRBJ1-5; possible D gene TRBD1, 5 bases. The CDR3 contains 16 residues. Germline V gives CDR1 LNHDA, CDR2 SQIVND (reference sequence). V lost 5 bases, J lost 0 bases, and 14 bases lay in between. The CDR3 sequence is CASSPRQQYSNQPQHF. The CDR3 coding sequence is TGTGCCAGTAGTCCACGACAGCAGTATAGCAATCAGCCCCAGCATTTT. Full variable domain (rest looked up from reference TRBV19 and TRBJ1-5): DGGITQSPKYLFRKEGQNVTLSCEQNLNHDAMYWYRQDPGQGLRLIYYSQIVNDFQKGDIAEGYSVSREKKESFPLTVTSAQKNPTAFYLCASSPRQQYSNQPQHFGDGTRLSIL.

The V gene is TRBV15, the J gene TRBJ2-7; D perhaps matches TRBD2 (5 bases). Looked up from germline, CDR1 is LNHNV and CDR2 is YYDKDF (reference sequence). Deletions cut 2 bases from V and 1 base from J, with 9 bases between. The CDR3 runs 14 residues. The CDR3 bases are TGTGCCACCAGCAGAAGGACTTTTTCCTACGAGCAGTACTTC. This encodes CATSRRTFSYEQYF. The variable domain in full, completed from reference TRBV15 and TRBJ2-7, reads DAMVIQNPRYQVTQFGKPVTLSCSQTLNHNVMYWYQQKSSQAPKLLFHYYDKDFNNEADTPDNFQSRRPNTSFCFLDIRSPGLGDTAMYLCATSRRTFSYEQYFGPGTRLTVT.